Listed here are 19 T cell receptor beta chains from one sample, sequenced in a study of EBV T-cell therapy then PD-1 blockade in nasopharyngeal carcinoma. Clones were read by immunoSEQ multiplex PCR, and TCRdb kept only the in-frame ones, dropping some. The sample carries 20,000 or so clones, 84% recorded once. Treatment indicated: AdE1-LMPpoly-expanded autologous EBV-specific T-cell therapy followed by anti-PD-1 nivolumab. The antigens for these receptors are not known. The source was CD8+ T cells from blood, collected at roughly day 34 from a patient whose treatment included autologous EBV-specific T cells and nivolumab. All receptors come from a middle-aged man with nasopharyngeal carcinoma.

By share of the sample, this clone is medium-sized (0.01 to 0.1%). V and J are TRBV30 and TRBJ2-7, with 7 bases aligning to TRBD1. Germline CDR1 is GTSNPN and CDR2 is SVGIG (reference sequence). V gave up 5 bases and J gave up 3 bases; unmatched junction bases: 7. This CDR3 is 13 amino acids long. The chain's CDR3 is CAWVTGDRYEQYF. In nucleotides, the CDR3 is TGTGCCTGGGTTACAGGGGATCGCTACGAGCAGTACTTC.

A single count supports this clone. The V and J genes are TRBV10-3 and TRBJ2-5; TRBD1 matches at 9 bases. In germline, CDR1 is ENHRY, CDR2 SYGVKD. V lost 6 bases, J lost 1 base, and 12 bases stayed unmatched. The CDR3 sequence is 17 residues long. This CDR3 reads CAISQQGASTFQETQYF. The CDR3 DNA is TGTGCCATCAGCCAACAGGGGGCCTCAACATTCCAAGAGACCCAGTACTTC.

The genes are TRBV27 and TRBJ2-7; 7 bases line up with TRBD1. Germline V CDR1 and CDR2: MNHEY, SMNVEV (reference sequence). After removal of 6 bases from V and 0 bases from J, the junction contained 5 bases not matched to a gene. CDR3 length: 14 residues. In DNA form, the CDR3 reads TGTGCCAGCAGACCCGGACAGGCCTCCTACGAGCAGTACTTC. The encoded protein is CASRPGQASYEQYF.

The V and J genes are TRBV6-2 or TRBV6-3 and TRBJ2-2; 7 bases agree with TRBD1. Germline V gene lookup returns CDR1 MNHEY and CDR2 SVGEGT. There are 14 residues in the CDR3. After removal of 2 bases from V and 4 bases from J, the junction contained 1 base not matched to a gene. The CDR3 sequence: CASSYGTATGELFF. The CDR3 DNA sequence: TGTGCCAGCAGTTACGGGACAGCCACCGGGGAGCTGTTTTTT.

The rearrangement uses TRBV7-2 and TRBJ2-7; tentatively, D is TRBD2 (6 bases). The germline CDR1 and CDR2 sequences are SGHTA and FQGNSA. This CDR3 is 14 amino acids long. V dropped 6 bases and J dropped 7 bases, with 19 bases sitting between them. CDR3 residues: CASSFPGLSREQYF. CDR3 bases: TGTGCCAGCAGTTTCCCGGGACTGTCTAGGGAGCAGTACTTC.

The rearrangement uses TRBV2 and TRBJ2-4; 10 bases map to TRBD1. Per the germline V gene, CDR1 is SNHLY and CDR2 is FYNNEI. J was trimmed by 8 bases and V by 4 bases; bases with no gene match: 17. This CDR3 contains 18 residues. CDR3 DNA sequence: TGTGCCAGCAGTGGTACAAGACAGGGGGCTCTGTCGACATACATTCAGTACTTC. Translation gives CASSGTRQGALSTYIQYF.

V usage is TRBV18 and J usage is TRBJ1-4, with D uncertain. The germline gives CDR1 KGHSH, CDR2 LQKENI. V was clipped by 1 base and J by 7 bases, with 7 bases between them. The CDR3 is made up of 13 amino acids. CDR3 coding DNA: TGTGCCAGCTCACCACGAGAGGCTGAAAAACTGTTTTTT. It encodes CASSPREAEKLFF.

This clone has only one observation. The chain carries TRBV9 and TRBJ2-2; 8 bases agree with TRBD1. The germline V gene has CDR1 SGDLS and CDR2 YYNGEE. This CDR3 region has 15 residues. Trimming took 3 bases from V and 4 from J; bases not matched to a gene: 5. CDR3 residues: CASSDGQGGTGELFF. CDR3 coding DNA: TGTGCCAGCAGCGATGGACAGGGCGGCACCGGGGAGCTGTTTTTT.

The chain uses TRBV27 and TRBJ1-1; perhaps TRBD1 as D (6 bases). Germline CDR1 is MNHEY and CDR2 is SMNVEV (reference sequence). The V and J ends lost 4 bases and 1 base respectively, with 10 bases between them. CDR3 length: 14 amino acids. The DNA of the CDR3 is TGTGCCAGCAGTTATGGCAGGGGGAACACTGAAGCTTTCTTT. Its translation is CASSYGRGNTEAFF.

The V call is TRBV19, the J call TRBJ2-5, with 13 bases identical to TRBD2. CDR1 and CDR2 from the germline V gene are LNHDA and SQIVND (reference sequence). V shed 7 bases and J 0 bases; nucleotides not matched to a gene: 11. The CDR3 loop spans 18 amino acids. The CDR3 here is CASNYRTSGGRYQETQYF. DNA of the CDR3: TGTGCCAGTAACTACAGGACTAGCGGGGGCCGCTACCAAGAGACCCAGTACTTC. The whole variable domain, remainder taken from reference TRBV19 and TRBJ2-5, is DGGITQSPKYLFRKEGQNVTLSCEQNLNHDAMYWYRQDPGQGLRLIYYSQIVNDFQKGDIAEGYSVSREKKESFPLTVTSAQKNPTAFYLCASNYRTSGGRYQETQYFGPGTRLLVL.

Of note for this clone: Other DNA sequences within the sample encode an identical CDR3. The rearrangement uses TRBV4-3 and TRBJ2-1; D gene uncertain. V lost 0 bases and J lost 2, with 14 bases in between. Per the germline V gene, CDR1 is LGHNA and CDR2 is YSLEER. The CDR3 length is 17 residues. As DNA, the CDR3 is TGCGCCAGCAGCCAAGAATGGTTAAGGGTTACCTACAATGAGCAGTTCTTC. Translated: CASSQEWLRVTYNEQFF.

The chain links TRBV14 to TRBJ2-2; 12 nucleotides agree with TRBD2. Germline V gene data show CDR1 as SGHDN and CDR2 as FVKESK. J was trimmed by 4 bases and V by 7 bases; bases with no gene match: 4. This CDR3 has 15 residues. CDR3 protein: CASNLAGGRTGELFF. The CDR3 bases are TGTGCCAGCAACCTAGCGGGGGGGCGCACCGGGGAGCTGTTTTTT.

This sequence joins TRBV7-8 and TRBJ2-3, with 9 bases matching TRBD2. CDR3 size: 15 residues. CDR1 and CDR2 (germline): SGHVS, FQNEAQ. Trimming at V came to 5 bases and at J to 0 bases, leaving 3 bases not matched to a gene. The CDR3 DNA follows: TGTGCCAGCAGCCTCCTAGCGGGGAGCACAGATACGCAGTATTTT. As protein: CASSLLAGSTDTQYF.

The chain has TRBV7-8 and TRBJ1-2; no reliable D call. The V gene's germline CDR1 is SGHVS and CDR2 FQNEAQ. V shed 2 bases and J shed 0 bases, with 10 bases lying between them. The CDR3 spans 15 residues. CDR3 protein: CASSLFGETNYGYTF. The CDR3 DNA follows: TGTGCCAGCAGCTTATTCGGGGAAACTAACTATGGCTACACCTTC.

The chain is built from TRBV6-1 and TRBJ2-6, with D uncertain. Between the trimmed V and J ends, which lost 0 bases and 0 bases, there was a span of 3 bases. This CDR3 is built from 15 residues. CDR1 and CDR2 (germline): MNHNS, SASEGT. The CDR3 here is CASSEAGSGANVLTF. CDR3 nucleotide sequence: TGTGCCAGCAGTGAAGCGGGCTCTGGGGCCAACGTCCTGACTTTC.

The chain uses TRBV2 and TRBJ1-5; no clear D. Germline V CDR1 and CDR2: SNHLY, FYNNEI. This CDR3 is 15 amino acids long. Trimming pared 3 bases from V and 5 bases from J, leaving 14 bases between. The CDR3 DNA reads TGTGCCAGCAGTGAGTCGGGATTTATGTATCAGCCCCAGCATTTT. It specifies CASSESGFMYQPQHF. The full variable domain, its missing parts supplied by reference TRBV2 and TRBJ1-5, is EPEVTQTPSHQVTQMGQEVILRCVPISNHLYFYWYRQILGQKVEFLVSFYNNEISEKSEIFDDQFSVERPDGSNFTLKIRSTKLEDSAMYFCASSESGFMYQPQHFGDGTRLSIL.

V gene TRBV5-1 combines with J gene TRBJ1-1; unclear D gene. The germline gives CDR1 SGHRS, CDR2 YFSETQ. The CDR3 contains 13 residues. V was cut by 0 bases and J by 7 bases, with 10 bases left in between. The CDR3 reads CASSLVGGDEAFF. The DNA for the CDR3 is TGCGCCAGCAGCTTGGTAGGCGGTGATGAAGCTTTCTTT.

The chain carries TRBV6-5 and TRBJ2-7; TRBD1 matches 8 bases. J gave up 4 bases and V 4 bases, and 9 bases lay outside the gene matches. The CDR3 is made up of 15 amino acids. Germline V gene sequence: CDR1 MNHEY, CDR2 SVGAGI. The CDR3 bases are TGTGCCAGCAGTTTCCAGGGGGCAGGCAAGTACGAGCAGTACTTC. It encodes CASSFQGAGKYEQYF.

The V and J genes are TRBV28 and TRBJ1-1; possible D gene TRBD1, 6 bases. Between the trimmed V and J ends, which lost 8 bases and 5 bases, there was a span of 21 bases. The CDR3 has 15 residues. Germline lookup yields CDR1 MDHEN and CDR2 SYDVKM. CDR3 protein: CASREGQGLWTEAFF. In nucleotides, the CDR3 is TGTGCCAGCCGCGAGGGGCAGGGGCTGTGGACTGAAGCTTTCTTT.